A selection of T cell receptor beta chains follows, all from one sample in a study of beta chain features in type 1 diabetes. Assay: immunoSEQ multiplex PCR; the TCRdb copy retains only in-frame clones and omits some. Of under 350,000 clones in the sample, approximately 8% were seen once. The sequencing input was central memory CD4+ T cells from blood. The source of these receptors is a woman aged 18 to 35 in good health. Each CDR3 is given with its conserved first and last residue. Each record gives: J gene, D gene, V gene, clone size, CDR3 DNA, CDR3 protein. The D gene is left open where the match is weak. The size of a clone is reported for some rows only, either as once, few or many, or as a class for expanded clones.

TRBJ1-6,TRBD1,TRBV4-3,many,TGCGCCAGCAGCCAAGATGCGCCGCAGGGGGCGAAAAATTCACCCCTCCACTTT,CASSQDAPQGAKNSPLHF
TRBJ2-7,NA,TRBV5-1,NA,TGCGCCAGCAGCTTATTAAACGAGCAGTACTTC,CASSLLNEQYF
TRBJ2-3,TRBD1,TRBV6-5,NA,TGTGCCAGCAGTTATCAGGCAGGGGGCTTTGCAGATACGCAGTATTTT,CASSYQAGGFADTQYF
TRBJ2-3,NA,TRBV9,NA,TGTGCCAGCAGCGTAGAGCAAGGCAGAGCAGATACGCAGTATTTT,CASSVEQGRADTQYF
TRBJ2-1,NA,TRBV7-3,NA,TGTGCCAGCAGCTTATCCCTAGGTCGGCTCGATGAGCAGTTCTTC,CASSLSLGRLDEQFF
TRBJ2-1,NA,TRBV4-1,once,TGCGCCAGCAGCGACTTGGGACGGGGCCTCCACAATGAGCAGTTCTTC,CASSDLGRGLHNEQFF
TRBJ2-5,NA,TRBV7-6,NA,TGTGCCAGTTCACGCGGGATGTTTGAGACCCAGTACTTC,CASSRGMFETQYF
TRBJ2-1,TRBD2,TRBV5-4,NA,TGTGCCAGCAGTCCCCGGGGTAGGACTAGCGGGAGGGCAAGGAAAGATGAGCAGTTCTTC,CASSPRGRTSGRARKDEQFF
TRBJ1-5,NA,TRBV10-3,few,TGTGCCAGCCGACTGGACAGTGATCAGCCCCAGCATTTT,CASRLDSDQPQHF
TRBJ2-2,NA,TRBV7-9,few,TGTGCCAGCAGCAGAGGCTCCGGGACAAAGGCCGGGGAGCTGTTTTTT,CASSRGSGTKAGELFF
TRBJ2-7,NA,TRBV19,few,TGTGCCAGTAGGATATCCCTGGACTCCTACGAGCAGTACTTC,CASRISLDSYEQYF
TRBJ2-3,NA,TRBV9,NA,TGTGCCAGCAGCGGATCACCAGGGTTTGGGGCAGATACGCAGTATTTT,CASSGSPGFGADTQYF
TRBJ2-5,NA,TRBV7-9,few,TGTGCCAGCAGCTTTGTGAGTGAGACCCAGTACTTC,CASSFVSETQYF
TRBJ2-1,TRBD2,TRBV19,NA,TGTGCCAGTAGTACAAGGGGACTAGCCATCGGGAATGAGCAGTTCTTC,CASSTRGLAIGNEQFF
TRBJ1-1,NA,TRBV30,few,TGTGCCTGGAGGTATAGGAAGAAAACTGAAGCTTTCTTT,CAWRYRKKTEAFF
TRBJ2-1,NA,TRBV12-5,few,TGTGCTAGTGGTTCTCCCCTCGGGGGAGATCGTGAGCAGTTCTTC,CASGSPLGGDREQFF
TRBJ1-1,NA,TRBV6-1,few,TGTGCCAGCAGGTCGGGAAACACTGAAGCTTTCTTT,CASRSGNTEAFF
TRBJ1-5,NA,TRBV19,NA,TGTGCCAGTAATGACAGGTTCGGGCAGCCCCAGCATTTT,CASNDRFGQPQHF
TRBJ2-1,NA,TRBV4-3,NA,TGCGCCAGCAGCCCACATGCGGGACACGTTACCAATGAGCAGTTCTTC,CASSPHAGHVTNEQFF
TRBJ2-1,NA,TRBV5-1,few,TGCGCCAGCAGCTTTCTTCCGCACGACTCCTACAATGAGCAGTTCTTC,CASSFLPHDSYNEQFF